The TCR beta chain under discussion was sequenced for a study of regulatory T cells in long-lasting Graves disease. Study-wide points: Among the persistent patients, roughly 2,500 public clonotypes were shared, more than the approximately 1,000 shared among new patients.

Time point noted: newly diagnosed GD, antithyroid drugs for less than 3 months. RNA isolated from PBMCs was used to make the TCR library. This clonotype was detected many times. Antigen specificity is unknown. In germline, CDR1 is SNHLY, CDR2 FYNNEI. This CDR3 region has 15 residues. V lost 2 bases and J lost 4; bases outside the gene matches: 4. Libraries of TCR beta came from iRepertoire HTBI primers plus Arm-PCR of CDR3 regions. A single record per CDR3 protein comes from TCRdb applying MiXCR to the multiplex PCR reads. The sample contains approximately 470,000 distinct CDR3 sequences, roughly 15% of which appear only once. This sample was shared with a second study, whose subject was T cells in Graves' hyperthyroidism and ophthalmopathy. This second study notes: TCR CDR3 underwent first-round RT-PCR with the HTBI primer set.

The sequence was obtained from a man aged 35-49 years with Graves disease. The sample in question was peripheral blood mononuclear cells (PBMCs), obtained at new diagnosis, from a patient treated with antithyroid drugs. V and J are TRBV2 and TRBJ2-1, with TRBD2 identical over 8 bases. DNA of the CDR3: TGTGCCAGCAGTGAATCCACTAGCGGTTACAATGAGCAGTTCTTC. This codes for CASSESTSGYNEQFF. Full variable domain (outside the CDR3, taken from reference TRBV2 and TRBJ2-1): EPEVTQTPSHQVTQMGQEVILRCVPISNHLYFYWYRQILGQKVEFLVSFYNNEISEKSEIFDDQFSVERPDGSNFTLKIRSTKLEDSAMYFCASSESTSGYNEQFFGPGTRLTVL.